One sample yielded the 5 T cell receptor beta chains listed below, sequenced in a study of T cells in localized non-small cell lung cancer. Using immunoSEQ multiplex PCR, the repertoire was profiled, and TCRdb retains in-frame clones only, with some absent. Among about 37,000 clones listed, 75% to 95% were seen once. The sequencing used peripheral blood mononuclear cells, collected before any cancer treatment. The receptors here all came from a female donor older than 55 with stage II lung adenocarcinoma.

The V gene is TRBV28, the J gene TRBJ2-1, with D unclear. The CDR3 extends over 11 amino acids. Germline loops: CDR1 MDHEN, CDR2 SYDVKM. V was shortened by 3 bases and J by 10 bases, with 7 bases between the two germline ends. CDR3: CASSLDREQFF. The CDR3 DNA reads TGTGCCAGCAGTTTGGATCGGGAGCAGTTCTTC.

The chain uses TRBV7-9 and TRBJ2-1; D is unresolved. V was clipped by 1 base and J by 0 bases, with 13 bases between them. CDR1 is SEHNR and CDR2 is FQNEAQ in the germline V gene (reference sequence). The CDR3 runs to 17 residues. CDR3 in amino acids: CASSLGLGASSYNEQFF. The CDR3 DNA sequence: TGTGCCAGCAGCTTAGGTCTTGGCGCAAGCTCCTACAATGAGCAGTTCTTC.

The CDR3 here is CASSYTGRANYGYTF. In DNA form, the CDR3 reads TGTGCCAGTAGCTATACCGGGAGAGCTAACTATGGCTACACCTTC. J is TRBJ1-2 and V is TRBV19; D not certain. The CDR3 covers 15 residues. Deletions cut 6 bases from V and 0 bases from J, with 14 bases between. Germline V gives CDR1 LNHDA, CDR2 SQIVND (reference sequence).

The V and J genes are TRBV6-5 and TRBJ2-1, with D possibly matching TRBD2 (5 bases). The CDR3 length is 15 residues. Per germline, CDR1 MNHEY and CDR2 SVGAGI. V lost 5 bases and J lost 0, with 11 bases in between. For the CDR3, the DNA is TGTGCCAGCAGTGGTACAGCGGCCTCCTACAATGAGCAGTTCTTC. This gives the protein CASSGTAASYNEQFF.

The chain employs TRBV5-1 and TRBJ1-2; D not certain. The ends were cut back, 4 bases at V and 4 bases at J, with 17 bases in the middle. The germline CDR1 and CDR2 sequences are SGHRS and YFSETQ. The CDR3 is made up of 15 amino acids. The CDR3 nucleotides are TGCGCCAGCAGCCCCTCCGAGGGAGAAGGCTATGGCTACACCTTC. Its translation is CASSPSEGEGYGYTF.